This T cell receptor beta chain was identified during a study of OX40 agonist ivuxolimab in advanced cancers. Describing the broader study: Ivuxolimab was a fully human IgG2 agonistic monoclonal antibody targeting the costimulatory receptor OX40 (CD134). Intravenous ivuxolimab was administered to patients every 2 weeks at six dose levels: 0.01, 0.1, 0.3, 1.5, 3 and 10 mg/kg. The paper reports the monotherapy dose-escalation portion (N of about 47 patients) of the phase I ivuxolimab trial. The dose-escalation cohort was around 83% male with a mean age of around 62 years, ranging from about 20 to 80. Peripheral TCRbeta sequencing was intended to test whether TCR sequence diversity was altered and clonal T-cell expansion was caused by ivuxolimab. Partial responses were achieved by three dose-escalation patients, of whom one had hepatocellular carcinoma and two had cutaneous melanoma. Patients were allowed to have had prior anti-PD-1, anti-PD-L1 or anti-CTLA-4 therapy, and 30% to 40% of the dose-escalation patients had been treated with checkpoint inhibitors. Of the 50 to 55 patients in dose escalation, some 20 had hepatocellular carcinoma, about 15 had melanoma, 9 had renal cell carcinoma and 9 had head and neck cancer.

As encoded in the germline V gene, CDR1 is MDHEN while CDR2 is SYDVKM. The CDR3 runs 14 residues from the cysteine to the phenylalanine. Only CDR3 DNA remains: 42 bases, in frame from the first base. The junction carries 13 bases between V and J, which are trimmed by 5 bases and 3 bases respectively. Regarding this clone: Its antigen is unknown. No much larger clonotype is one base removed from it; base qualities were not supplied.

Genomic DNA was extracted from sorted cells for sequencing of the TCRbeta CDR3 region. The immunoSEQ Assay was used to sequence the TCRbeta CDR3 regions. In TCRdb, the immuneACCESS table is reduced to in-frame sequences with V and J assigned. These tables do not hold every clone; where another copy was compared, an unresolved V gene accounts for under half, and the others remain unexplained. The sample yields 20,000 to 30,000 clones; roughly three quarters were counted once. Approximately 2% of the sample rests with the top ten. The investigation overall reported the following: At doses of 0.1 to 3.0 mg/kg, clonal expansion of both CD4+ and CD8+ T cells in blood was seen between baseline and week 6. Low levels of normalized T-cell clonal expansion were also seen in some nonresponding patients. Partial responders in the 0.1-3.0 mg/kg groups had among the lowest normalized peripheral clonal expansion, especially among CD8+ T cells. After ivuxolimab, more expanded clones were found on average in CD8+ T cells than in CD4+ T cells. Which antigens the clonally expanded peripheral T cells were specific for was not determined.

The trial excluded patients who had a history of autoimmune disease or who were on systemic immunosuppression. Peripheral blood for TCR sequencing was drawn from every dose cohort at baseline, at cycle 4 day 1 and at cycle 7 day 1. Samples came from an open-label, multicenter, first-in-human phase I dose-escalation trial of ivuxolimab. The trial enrolled adults with locally advanced or metastatic head and neck squamous cell, hepatocellular, melanoma or renal cell carcinoma. Before TCR sequencing, CD4+ T cells and CD8+ T cells from peripheral blood were sorted into separate populations. The receptor's source is an adult with an advanced solid tumor such as melanoma, head and neck, liver or kidney cancer. Rearrangement joined TRBV28 to TRBJ2-5; TRBD2 might be the D gene, on 5 matching bases. The material was CD4+ or CD8+ T cells sorted from blood, obtained in a trial of the OX40 agonist ivuxolimab. This receptor has the CDR3 CASSNGPSKETQYF. The sequenced DNA is TGTGCCAGCAGTAACGGGCCTAGCAAAGAGACCCAGTACTTC.